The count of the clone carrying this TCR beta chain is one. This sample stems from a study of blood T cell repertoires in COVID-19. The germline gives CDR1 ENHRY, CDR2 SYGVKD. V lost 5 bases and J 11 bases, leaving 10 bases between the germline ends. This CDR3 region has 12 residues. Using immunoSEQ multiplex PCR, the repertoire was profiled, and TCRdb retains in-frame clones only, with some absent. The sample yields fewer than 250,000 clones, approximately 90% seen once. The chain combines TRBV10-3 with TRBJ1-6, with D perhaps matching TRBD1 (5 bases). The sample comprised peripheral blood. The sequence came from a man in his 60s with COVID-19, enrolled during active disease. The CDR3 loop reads CAISIPGAPLHF. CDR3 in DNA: TGTGCCATCAGTATCCCGGGGGCACCCCTCCACTTT.